These 10 T cell receptor beta chains came from one sample sequenced in a study of beta chain features in type 1 diabetes (dated by TCRdb to between 2018 and 2020). Library preparation used the immunoSEQ multiplex PCR assay. All of the isolated RNA was reverse transcribed with the High Capacity cDNA Reverse Transcription Kit, so expressed TCRB transcripts were sequenced. The source is immuneACCESS, and TCRdb retained only in-frame sequences with V and J called. Part of the clones is not carried over; for the studies checked, unresolved V genes explain less than half of this, and the remainder is unexplained. This sample gives about 270,000 clones in total; around 14% of them show up just once. Clones ranked in the top ten supply roughly 0.024% of the sample. Sequencing was carried out using naive CD4+ T cells from blood. This specimen's cell subset or site label, per the study, means: true naive CD4+ T cells. Source of these receptors: a woman between 40 and 55 years old in good health.

The chain couples TRBV6-5 to TRBJ1-2; no firm D call. This CDR3 region has 15 residues. Germline-derived CDR1 and CDR2 are MNHEY and SVGAGI. V lost 0 bases and J 0 bases, leaving 8 bases between the germline ends. The CDR3 loop is CASSYSGSPNYGYTF. The CDR3 DNA reads TGTGCCAGCAGTTACTCAGGGAGTCCTAACTATGGCTACACCTTC.

The chain employs TRBV6-5 and TRBJ1-5; D remains unclear. V lost 2 bases to trimming and J lost 10 bases, with 12 bases between them. The CDR3 runs to 13 residues. Germline lookup yields CDR1 MNHEY and CDR2 SVGAGI. The CDR3 DNA sequence: TGTGCCAGCAGTTACGACGGAGTGAGCCCCCAGCATTTT. The encoded protein is CASSYDGVSPQHF.

J is TRBJ2-3 and V is TRBV10-3; tentatively, D is TRBD1 (5 bases). Germline CDR1 is ENHRY and CDR2 is SYGVKD. The V end lost 6 bases, the J end lost 0 bases, and 13 bases lay between the germline ends. CDR3 length: 15 amino acids. CDR3 coding DNA: TGTGCCATCAGCCCACAGGATTCTAGCACAGATACGCAGTATTTT. This encodes CAISPQDSSTDTQYF.

This clone was counted between two and nine times. V usage is TRBV11-2 and J usage is TRBJ2-1, with TRBD1 identical over 8 bases. The germline gives CDR1 SGHAT, CDR2 FQNNGV. The CDR3 extends over 16 amino acids. V lost 0 bases, J lost 4 bases, and 5 bases stayed unmatched. CDR3 in DNA: TGTGCCAGCAGCTTAGAACCGGGACAGGCGTACAATGAGCAGTTCTTC. This codes for CASSLEPGQAYNEQFF.

This clone was counted a single time. This chain connects TRBV7-6 to TRBJ2-1, with 11 bases matching TRBD2. The CDR3 length is 16 residues. CDR1 is SGHVS and CDR2 is FNYEAQ in the germline V gene. The V and J ends lost 1 base and 6 bases, in that order; junction bases with no gene match: 5. CDR3 bases: TGTGCCAGCAGCTTAGATGGGACTAGCGGAGTCAATGAGCAGTTCTTC. It translates to CASSLDGTSGVNEQFF.

J is TRBJ2-7 and V is TRBV6-7; 8 bases align to TRBD2. TRBV6-7 is given ORF status, its function remaining uncertain. This CDR3 has 16 amino acids. The V and J ends lost 0 bases and 2 bases, in that order; junction bases with no gene match: 6. In nucleotides, the CDR3 is TGTGCCAGCAGTTACTCGAAAGGGACTAGGACCTACGAGCAGTACTTC. Translating it yields CASSYSKGTRTYEQYF.

This clone has just a few counts. The V gene is TRBV7-9, the J gene TRBJ1-2; 8 bases align to TRBD1. Unmatched junction bases numbered 11, after V lost 2 bases and J lost 6 bases. The CDR3 extends over 16 amino acids. In germline, CDR1 is SEHNR, CDR2 FQNEAQ (reference sequence). The CDR3 DNA follows: TGTGCCAGCAGCTTAACGGCGACAGGGGAGGGAAATGGCTACACCTTC. Translated: CASSLTATGEGNGYTF.

The chain joins TRBV9 to TRBJ2-3; 11 positions match TRBD2. V dropped 2 bases and J dropped 7; count of bases not matched to a gene: 12. The CDR3 consists of 17 residues. Germline CDR1 is SGDLS and CDR2 is YYNGEE. Written as DNA, the CDR3 is TGTGCCAGCAGCGTGGATCTAGCGGGGGGCCAAGTGAATACGCAGTATTTT. This gives the protein CASSVDLAGGQVNTQYF.

This rearrangement joins TRBV6-1 to TRBJ1-2, with D perhaps matching TRBD1 (5 bases). The length of the CDR3 is 16 residues. Trimming removed 0 bases from V and 7 bases from J, with 18 bases in between. The V gene's germline CDR1 is MNHNS and CDR2 SASEGT. DNA of the CDR3: TGTGCCAGCAGTGAAGCGGGGGGACCGCCCTCGTTTGGCTACACCTTC. Translation gives CASSEAGGPPSFGYTF.

This clone has a handful of counts. Other DNA sequences in the same sample also yield this CDR3. The chain couples TRBV5-1 to TRBJ2-5, with a tentative D call TRBD1 (6 bases). V was shortened by 0 bases and J by 4 bases, with 10 bases between the two germline ends. There are 14 residues in the CDR3. Germline V gene lookup returns CDR1 SGHRS and CDR2 YFSETQ. CDR3: CASSLGGGRETQYF. The DNA of the CDR3 is TGCGCCAGCAGCTTGGGTGGGGGCCGAGAGACCCAGTACTTC.